This T cell receptor (beta chain) was recorded in a study of technical replicates of blood from a few donors. Profiled with immunoSEQ multiplex PCR; TCRdb holds only in-frame clones, not every one. The data contain roughly 66,000 clones, around 86% of them seen just once; the ten biggest clones take up approximately 5.1%. The CDR3 length is 15 residues. The germline V gene has CDR1 MNHEY and CDR2 SMNVEV (reference sequence). The V end lost 1 base, the J end lost 5 bases, and 11 bases lay between the germline ends. Sequencing input: PBMCs. The chain has TRBV27 and TRBJ2-2; a weak D match, TRBD1 (6 bases). The receptor comes from a human donor in good health. Some clones in this sample may be carry-over from other donors' samples. The CDR3 DNA reads TGTGCCAGCAGTTTATACACAGGGTTTACCGGGGAGCTGTTTTTT. Its translation is CASSLYTGFTGELFF.